The sequence of this T cell receptor beta chain was determined in a study of monozygotic twins with inflammatory bowel disease (dated by TCRdb to the late 2010s). Regarding the complete study: The complete study included about 30 monozygotic twin pairs: 19 IBD-discordant Danish pairs and nine German pairs, of which four were IBD-concordant and five were IBD-discordant. Disease-associated traits were sought mainly through comparisons between IBD patients and their genetically identical healthy co-twins within discordant pairs. Each individual had, on average, about 151 000 unique TCRalpha sequences and 181 000 unique TCRbeta sequences available for analysis. What the work shows at the level of the full study, not this receptor alone: Measured by the inverse Simpson index, TCRbeta repertoire diversity was lower in IBD patients than in their healthy co-twins. The analysis was unable to tell different T cell subtypes apart. Repertoire similarity did not differ between concordant and discordant twins, which could be due to limited statistical power. Differing immunosuppressive treatments among patients may have added background noise and inter-individual variability to the repertoires. Compared with healthy twins, IBD patients shared fewer clonotypes with other individuals, and the difference was most pronounced in patients with signs of disease activity. The results gave no support for a single strong signal or clonotype linked to IBD.

The library was generated by 5' RACE. Preparation of each TCR library used 3,000 to 4,000 ng of total RNA. For each sample, cDNA synthesis was carried out in eight separate reactions using SMARTScribe reverse transcriptase. During cDNA synthesis, template switching was used to introduce unique molecular identifiers that contained a 6-nucleotide sample barcode. TCRalpha and TCRbeta cDNA was amplified in two nested PCRs of about 17 and 10 cycles, and bead purification was carried out after each PCR. Before amplification, the cDNA was treated with uracil DNA-glycosylase and purified using the QIAquick PCR purification kit. The second PCR added Illumina TruSeq-compatible adapters along with sample-specific barcodes. Library quality and concentration were assessed using TapeStation and Qubit, and about 4.7 ng of each library was pooled. Pooled libraries were sequenced on an Illumina HiSeq2500 single-index Rapid Run with 2 x 100 bp reads and custom sequencing primers. In the original analysis: MiGEC version 1.2.6 was used for UMI-based consensus assembly, which corrected PCR and sequencing errors. MiXCR version 2.1.1 was used for V(D)J alignment, clonotype assembly and CDR3 extraction. To normalise gene usage, clonotype sharing and MAIT/NKT TCR abundance, the top 1000, 10 000 and 20 000 clonotypes in each sample were analysed. Diversity was computed as the inverse Simpson index with the vegan R package after downsampling to 27 000 UMIs. Statistical testing used paired Mann-Whitney U tests on the discordant twin pairs and applied Benjamini-Hochberg correction for multiple testing. TCRdb reprocessed the reads, reporting each CDR3 protein sequence once and no DNA. The V and J calls reflect TCRdb's pipeline rather than the authors' work. This sample's listing comprises around 450,000 distinct CDR3 sequences. About 2.3% of the sample belongs to the ten largest clones.

Sequences GTSNPN (CDR1) and SVGIG (CDR2) are obtained from the germline V gene (reference sequence). From the cysteine through the phenylalanine, the CDR3 covers 14 amino acids. DNA was not recorded. A word on this clonotype: Its cognate antigen has yet to be identified.

From each donor, a roughly 2.5 ml peripheral blood sample was collected into PAXgene tubes and stored at -80 degrees C. Without any T cell sorting, total RNA was extracted from whole blood using the PAXgene blood miRNA kit on an automated QIAcube. Peripheral blood from monozygotic twin pairs who were concordant or discordant for inflammatory bowel disease underwent deep TCRalpha and TCRbeta repertoire profiling using unique molecular barcoding. For every twin pair, smoking habits were documented, and each individual was categorised as a current, former or never smoker. This chain is built from TRBV30 and TRBJ1-4; the TRBD1 assignment by TCRdb is unverifiable without DNA. Input material: blood. The receptor comes from a human donor with ulcerative colitis or Crohn's disease, or a healthy co-twin of an affected twin (not recorded which). The CDR3 is CAWQQGVANEKLFF.